These 25 T cell receptor beta chains were sequenced from one sample in a study of T cells after yellow fever vaccination. TCRdb re-called the 5' RACE reads through MiXCR, storing one row per CDR3 protein. The sample consists of 150,000 to 200,000 distinct CDR3 sequences, approximately 10% of them appearing once. The source material was CD8+ T cells sorted from PBMCs, sampled 15 days after the yellow fever booster vaccination. The origin of the receptors is a man between 18 and 35 years old who received the YFV17D yellow fever vaccine.

The chain has TRBV21-1 and TRBJ2-7; the table's D call of TRBD1 was not tested on the DNA. TRBV21-1 is an annotated pseudogene. This CDR3 has 17 residues. CDR3: CASSETTLKGAKYEQYV. Here the CDR3 DNA reads TGTGCCAGCAGCGAGACAACCTTGAAGGGGGCCAAATACGAGCAGTACGTC.

This clonotype appeared a few times. This sequence joins TRBV12-3 or TRBV12-4 and TRBJ1-2; weak D call: TRBD1 (5 bases). This CDR3 is 15 amino acids long. Trimming took off 4 bases at V and 2 bases at J, with 14 bases between the two ends. CDR3 nucleotide sequence: TGTGCCAGCAGTTGGGGAGCCAGGGTGAACTATGGCTACACCTTC. Amino acids: CASSWGARVNYGYTF.

This clonotype was counted between two and nine times. The chain is built from TRBV12-3 or TRBV12-4 and TRBJ2-5; TRBD1 is a possible D gene (5 bases). This CDR3 has 15 amino acids. Trimming cost V 6 bases and J 0 bases, with 14 bases left between them. In DNA, the CDR3 is TGTGCCAGCAGCTTACAGGAGAAAAACCAAGAGACCCAGTACTTC. This encodes CASSLQEKNQETQYF.

There are many counts of this clonotype. The chain combines TRBV6-5 with TRBJ2-3, with D possibly being TRBD1 or TRBD2 (5 bases each). The ends were cut back, 2 bases at V and 1 base at J, with 10 bases in the middle. Germline V gene sequence: CDR1 MNHEY, CDR2 SVGAGI. The CDR3 consists of 15 residues. The CDR3: CASSYLVGGTDTQYF. Written as DNA, the CDR3 is TGTGCCAGCAGTTACCTTGTGGGGGGCACAGATACGCAGTATTTT.

The V call is TRBV6-5, the J call TRBJ2-5; 8 bases are a match to TRBD2. J was trimmed by 3 bases and V by 5 bases; bases with no gene match: 11. This CDR3 comprises 16 residues. CDR1 and CDR2 from the germline V gene are MNHEY and SVGAGI. The DNA for the CDR3 is TGTGCCAGCAGTCTGCTAGGGCGGGGGGAAGAAGAGACCCAGTACTTC. Amino acids: CASSLLGRGEEETQYF.

The rearrangement links TRBV11-2 to TRBJ2-5, with D possibly matching TRBD2 (5 bases). Deletions cut 8 bases from V and 3 bases from J, with 13 bases between. CDR3 length equals 13 residues. Germline V gives CDR1 SGHAT, CDR2 FQNNGV. This CDR3 is CASRPGGEETQYF. For the CDR3, the DNA is TGTGCCAGCCGGCCCGGAGGAGAAGAGACCCAGTACTTC. The complete variable domain, with remaining parts taken from reference TRBV11-2 and TRBJ2-5, reads EAGVAQSPRYKIIEKRQSVAFWCNPISGHATLYWYQQILGQGPKLLIQFQNNGVVDDSQLPKDRFSAERLKGVDSTLKIQPAKLEDSAVYLCASRPGGEETQYFGPGTRLLVL.

This chain joins TRBV12-3 or TRBV12-4 and TRBJ1-2; TRBD1 agrees at 8 bases. V shed 4 bases and J 6 bases; nucleotides not matched to a gene: 7. This CDR3 region has 14 residues. CDR3 loop: CASSYPGQDDGYTF. The CDR3 DNA follows: TGTGCCAGCAGTTATCCGGGACAGGATGATGGCTACACCTTC.

V usage is TRBV7-9 and J usage is TRBJ2-4; D remains unclear. This CDR3 spans 15 amino acids. Germline CDR1 is SEHNR and CDR2 is FQNEAQ (reference sequence). The V end lost 5 bases, the J end lost 0 bases, and 11 bases lay between the germline ends. CDR3 in DNA: TGTGCCAGCAGCCCCATGGCTTTAGCCAAAAACATTCAGTACTTC. Its translation is CASSPMALAKNIQYF.

This clonotype was counted only a few times. V gene TRBV19 combines with J gene TRBJ1-1; D not resolved. From germline, CDR1 is LNHDA and CDR2 SQIVND (reference sequence). Trimming removed 3 bases at V and 4 bases at J, with 12 bases between. The CDR3 is made up of 14 amino acids. The CDR3 loop reads CASSIDPPGTEAFF. The CDR3 region has the DNA TGTGCCAGTAGTATTGACCCACCCGGCACTGAAGCTTTCTTT. Based on the CDR3 plus reference TRBV19 and TRBJ1-1, the full variable domain is DGGITQSPKYLFRKEGQNVTLSCEQNLNHDAMYWYRQDPGQGLRLIYYSQIVNDFQKGDIAEGYSVSREKKESFPLTVTSAQKNPTAFYLCASSIDPPGTEAFFGQGTRLTVV.

The chain couples TRBV5-6 to TRBJ2-7; the D gene is possibly TRBD1 (6 bases). The CDR3 sequence is 14 residues long. Germline-derived CDR1 and CDR2 are SGHDT and YYEEEE. With 4 bases removed from V and 2 bases from J, the gap between germline ends came to 13 bases. The CDR3 loop is CASSRYGDTYEQYF. For the CDR3, the DNA is TGTGCCAGCAGCCGTTACGGGGACACCTACGAGCAGTACTTC.

The CDR3 sequence: CASSLMTGGHEQFF. CDR3 nucleotide sequence: TGCGCCAGCAGCTTGATGACAGGGGGTCATGAGCAGTTCTTC. This sequence joins TRBV5-1 and TRBJ2-1, with 9 bases fitting TRBD1. Germline CDR1 is SGHRS and CDR2 is YFSETQ. With V trimmed by 1 base and J by 8 bases, 4 bases remained unmatched. CDR3 length equals 14 residues.

Concerning this clonotype itself: A read error may explain this, as a much larger clone is one base away. V is TRBV12-5 and J is TRBJ2-1; 7 bases are a match to TRBD2. The CDR3 has 13 residues. Germline assignment: CDR1 LGHNT and CDR2 FRNRAP. CDR3 sequence: CASGRGSMNEHFF. CDR3 coding DNA: TGTGCTAGTGGGCGGGGGTCTATGAATGAGCACTTCTTC.

The chain joins TRBV29-1 to TRBJ1-1; D perhaps matches TRBD1 (6 bases). CDR3 length: 15 residues. Germline CDR1 SQVTM, CDR2 ANQGSEA. V was pared by 4 bases and J by 0 bases, with 15 bases between. The CDR3 sequence: CSVAGTRSLNTEAFF. Here the CDR3 DNA reads TGCAGCGTTGCCGGGACAAGGTCGTTGAACACTGAAGCTTTCTTT.

This clonotype was counted only a few times. V usage is TRBV3-1 and J usage is TRBJ1-2; the D is unclear. Germline lookup yields CDR1 LGHDT and CDR2 YNNKEL (reference sequence). The CDR3 has 15 residues. V was clipped by 0 bases and J by 3 bases, with 11 bases between them. CDR3 nucleotides: TGTGCCAGCAGCCAAGATCCGCCGGGGTACTATGGCTACACCTTC. It specifies CASSQDPPGYYGYTF.

This clonotype was counted a few times. The chain uses TRBV6-1 and TRBJ2-7, with TRBD1 matching over 11 bases. The J segment lost 3 bases and the V segment lost 3 bases, leaving 1 base of the junction unmatched. Germline values: CDR1 MNHNS, CDR2 SASEGT. The CDR3 covers 14 residues. CDR3 amino acids: CASSEGTGGYEQYF. The DNA for the CDR3 is TGTGCCAGCAGTGAGGGGACAGGGGGCTACGAGCAGTACTTC.

This clonotype was seen only a few times. The CDR3 protein is CASSLSFADTQYF. The CDR3 nucleotides read TGTGCCAGCAGCTTATCTTTCGCAGATACGCAGTATTTT. This chain links TRBV7-2 with TRBJ2-3; D remains unclear. Germline-derived CDR1 and CDR2 are SGHTA and FQGNSA. With 2 bases removed from V and 4 bases from J, the gap between germline ends came to 7 bases. The CDR3 spans 13 residues.

The chain is built from TRBV4-3 and TRBJ2-3, with D tentatively TRBD2 (6 bases). The CDR3 has 14 residues. Germline V lookup: CDR1 LGHNA, CDR2 YSLEER. Between the trimmed V and J ends, which lost 0 bases and 6 bases, there was a span of 10 bases. CDR3 sequence reads: CASSQDWGDDTQYF. For the CDR3, the DNA is TGCGCCAGCAGCCAAGATTGGGGGGACGATACGCAGTATTTT.

This clonotype was observed a few times. One end of the junction does not line up with germline, which may come from a read error. The rearrangement uses TRBV4-3 and TRBJ2-7; D unresolved. The CDR3 loop spans 9 amino acids. Germline lookup yields CDR1 LGHNA and CDR2 YSLEER. The DNA of the CDR3 is TGCGCCATCGTGTACGGGCAGTACTTC. Translated: CAIVYGQYF.

This clonotype was detected ten times or more. V usage is TRBV29-1 and J usage is TRBJ1-1; D call uncertain. The V gene lost 5 bases and the J gene lost 1 base, with 8 bases spanning the gap. This CDR3 comprises 12 residues. Germline CDR1 SQVTM, CDR2 ANQGSEA. In DNA, the CDR3 is TGCAGCGTTAGCCCTGGGAACACTGAAGCTTTCTTT. This encodes CSVSPGNTEAFF.

The sample holds many counts of this clonotype. V and J are TRBV4-1 and TRBJ2-7; 7 nucleotides agree with TRBD1. The CDR3 extends over 15 amino acids. Trimming removed 4 bases from V and 1 base from J; junction bases left unmatched: 7. Looked up from germline, CDR1 is MGHRA and CDR2 is YSYEKL. CDR3 bases: TGCGCCAGCAGCCCCAGACAGGGTATTTCCTACGAGCAGTACTTC. This codes for CASSPRQGISYEQYF.

The chain uses TRBV19 and TRBJ2-7, with D possibly being TRBD1 (6 bases). V was pared by 6 bases and J by 4 bases, with 13 bases between. The CDR3 has 13 residues. Germline V lookup: CDR1 LNHDA, CDR2 SQIVND (reference sequence). As DNA, the CDR3 is TGTGCCAGTAGCTACAGGGTATCGTACGAGCAGTACTTC. Residues: CASSYRVSYEQYF.

This clonotype was observed a handful of times. The chain has TRBV29-1 and TRBJ1-1; TRBD1 matches 7 bases. Trimming took 5 bases from V and 0 from J; bases not matched to a gene: 6. Germline CDR1 is SQVTM and CDR2 is ANQGSEA. This CDR3 contains 14 residues. Here the CDR3 DNA reads TGCAGCGTTCCCTCCGGGACAGTGAACACTGAAGCTTTCTTT. Protein: CSVPSGTVNTEAFF.

This clonotype has just a few counts. The chain is built from TRBV13 and TRBJ2-2, with TRBD1 identical over 8 bases. The V and J ends lost 1 base and 5 bases, in that order; junction bases with no gene match: 6. This CDR3 contains 16 residues. Germline V gives CDR1 PRHDT, CDR2 FYEKMQ (reference sequence). In DNA, the CDR3 is TGTGCCAGCAGCTTAGAAGGCAGGGGGCCGACCGGGGAGCTGTTTTTT. Translated: CASSLEGRGPTGELFF.

This clonotype was seen more than once but under ten times. The chain has TRBV10-3 and TRBJ2-2; D gene uncertain. The germline V and J ends were trimmed by 9 bases and 5 bases, with 10 bases remaining between them. The CDR3 loop spans 12 amino acids. CDR1 and CDR2 (germline): ENHRY, SYGVKD. CDR3 amino acids: CAIRAATGELFF. The CDR3 nucleotides are TGTGCCATACGTGCCGCTACCGGGGAGCTGTTTTTT.

This clonotype was seen more than once but under ten times. This sequence joins TRBV7-9 and TRBJ2-5; TRBD2 agrees at 8 bases. V dropped 2 bases and J dropped 4; count of bases not matched to a gene: 12. This CDR3 is 17 amino acids long. The V gene's germline CDR1 is SEHNR and CDR2 FQNEAQ (reference sequence). CDR3: CASSLYASGGAGETQYF. CDR3 coding DNA: TGTGCCAGCAGCTTATACGCCAGCGGGGGTGCAGGAGAGACCCAGTACTTC.